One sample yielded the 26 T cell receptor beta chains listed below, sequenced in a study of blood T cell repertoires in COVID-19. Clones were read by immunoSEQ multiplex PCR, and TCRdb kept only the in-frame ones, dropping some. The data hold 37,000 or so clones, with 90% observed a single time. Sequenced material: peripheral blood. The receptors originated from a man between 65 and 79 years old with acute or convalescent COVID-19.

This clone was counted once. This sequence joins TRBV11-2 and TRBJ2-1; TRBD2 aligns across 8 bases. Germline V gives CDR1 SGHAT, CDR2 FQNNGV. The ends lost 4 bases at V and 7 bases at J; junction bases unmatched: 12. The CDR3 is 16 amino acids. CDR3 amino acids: CASSSPGGLAGNEQFF. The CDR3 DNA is TGTGCCAGCAGCTCCCCCGGGGGTTTAGCGGGGAATGAGCAGTTCTTC.

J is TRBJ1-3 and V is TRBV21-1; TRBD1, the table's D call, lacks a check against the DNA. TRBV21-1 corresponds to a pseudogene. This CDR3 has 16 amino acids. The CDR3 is CASSQRGGSSGNTIYF. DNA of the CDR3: TGTGCCAGCAGTCAACGAGGGGGCTCCTCTGGAAACACCATATATTTT.

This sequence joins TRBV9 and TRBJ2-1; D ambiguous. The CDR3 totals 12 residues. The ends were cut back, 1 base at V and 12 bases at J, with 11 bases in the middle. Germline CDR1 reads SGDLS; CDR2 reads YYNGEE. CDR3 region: CASSVPLVGQFF. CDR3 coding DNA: TGTGCCAGCAGCGTACCCCTGGTCGGGCAGTTCTTC. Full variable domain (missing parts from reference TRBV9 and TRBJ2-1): DSGVTQTPKHLITATGQRVTLRCSPRSGDLSVYWYQQSLDQGLQFLIQYYNGEERAKGNILERFSAQQFPDLHSELNLSSLELGDSALYFCASSVPLVGQFFGPGTRLTVL.

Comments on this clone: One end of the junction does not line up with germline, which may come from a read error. CDR3 loop: CASSPPPLTGDLLTNTEAFF. CDR3 nucleotide sequence: TGTGCTAGCAGCCCCCCCCCATTAACAGGGGACTTGTTAACGAACACTGAAGCTTTCTTT. The rearrangement joins TRBV7-7 to TRBJ1-1; 7 bases fit TRBD1. Germline values: CDR1 SSHAT, CDR2 FNYEAQ (reference sequence). The CDR3 is 20 amino acids.

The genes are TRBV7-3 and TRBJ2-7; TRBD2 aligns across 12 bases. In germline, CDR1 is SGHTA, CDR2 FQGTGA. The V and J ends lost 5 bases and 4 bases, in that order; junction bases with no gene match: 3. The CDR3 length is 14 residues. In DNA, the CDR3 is TGTGCCAGCAGCCCTACTAGCGGGGGGTACGAGCAGTACTTC. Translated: CASSPTSGGYEQYF.

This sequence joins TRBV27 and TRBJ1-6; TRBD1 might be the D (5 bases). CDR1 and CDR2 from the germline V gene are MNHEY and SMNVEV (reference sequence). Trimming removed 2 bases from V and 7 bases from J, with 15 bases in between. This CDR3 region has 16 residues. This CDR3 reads CASSLNAAGGNSPLHF. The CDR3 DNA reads TGTGCCAGCAGTTTAAATGCGGCGGGGGGGAATTCACCCCTCCACTTT.

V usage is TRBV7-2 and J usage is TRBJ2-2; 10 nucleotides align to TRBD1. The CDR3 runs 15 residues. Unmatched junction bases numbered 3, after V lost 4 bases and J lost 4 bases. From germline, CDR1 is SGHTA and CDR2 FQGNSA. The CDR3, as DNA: TGTGCCAGCAGCTCGCGGACAGGGGGCACCGGGGAGCTGTTTTTT. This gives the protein CASSSRTGGTGELFF.

DNA for the CDR3: TGTGCCAGCAGCTCGAATACAGGGTTCAATCAGCCCCAGCATTTT. Protein: CASSSNTGFNQPQHF. V usage is TRBV5-8 and J usage is TRBJ1-5; the D gene is possibly TRBD1 (6 bases). Trimming cost V 3 bases and J 3 bases, with 13 bases left between them. CDR1 is SGHTS and CDR2 is YDEGEE in the germline V gene. The CDR3 extends over 15 amino acids.

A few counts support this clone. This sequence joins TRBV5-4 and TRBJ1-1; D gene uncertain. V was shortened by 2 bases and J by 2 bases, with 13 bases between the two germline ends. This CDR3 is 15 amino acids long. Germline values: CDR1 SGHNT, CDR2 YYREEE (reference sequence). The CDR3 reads CASSLARNRNTEAFF. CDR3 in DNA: TGTGCCAGCAGCTTAGCACGAAACAGAAACACTGAAGCTTTCTTT.

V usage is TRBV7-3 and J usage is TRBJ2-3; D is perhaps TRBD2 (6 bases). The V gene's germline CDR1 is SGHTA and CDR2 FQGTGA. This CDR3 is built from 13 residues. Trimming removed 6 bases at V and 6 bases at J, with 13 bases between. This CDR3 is CASRGGTRDTQYF. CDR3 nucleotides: TGTGCCAGCAGGGGGGGAACACGGGATACGCAGTATTTT.

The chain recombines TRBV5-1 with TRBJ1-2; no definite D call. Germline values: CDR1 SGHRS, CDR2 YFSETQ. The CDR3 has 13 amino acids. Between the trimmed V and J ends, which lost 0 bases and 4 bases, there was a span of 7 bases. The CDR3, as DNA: TGCGCCAGCAGCTTGGGACTGCTCTATGGCTACACCTTC. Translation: CASSLGLLYGYTF.

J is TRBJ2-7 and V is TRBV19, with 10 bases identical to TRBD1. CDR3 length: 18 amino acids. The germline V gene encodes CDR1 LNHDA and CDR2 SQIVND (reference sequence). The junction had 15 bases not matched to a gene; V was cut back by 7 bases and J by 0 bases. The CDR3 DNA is TGTGCCAGTAAGGCATCCGGGACAGGGGATTATGGCTCCTACGAGCAGTACTTC. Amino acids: CASKASGTGDYGSYEQYF.

CDR3 loop: CASSSLGETQYF. The CDR3, as DNA: TGTGCCAGCAGTTCGCTAGGAGAGACCCAGTACTTC. The chain is built from TRBV6-5 and TRBJ2-5; D unclear. This CDR3 region has 12 residues. Trimming removed 4 bases at V and 4 bases at J, with 7 bases between. Germline CDR1 MNHEY, CDR2 SVGAGI.

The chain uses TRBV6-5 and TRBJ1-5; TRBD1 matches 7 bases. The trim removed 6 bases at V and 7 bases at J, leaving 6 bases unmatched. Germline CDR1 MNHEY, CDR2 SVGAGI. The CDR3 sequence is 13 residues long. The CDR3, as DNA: TGTGCCAGCAGCCAAGACAGGGACCAGCCCCAGCATTTT. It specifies CASSQDRDQPQHF.

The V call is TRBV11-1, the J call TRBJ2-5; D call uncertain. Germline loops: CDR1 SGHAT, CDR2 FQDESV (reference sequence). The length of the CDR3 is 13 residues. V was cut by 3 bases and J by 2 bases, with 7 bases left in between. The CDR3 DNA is TGTGCCAGCAGCTTCGGCGGTCAAGAGACCCAGTACTTC. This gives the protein CASSFGGQETQYF.

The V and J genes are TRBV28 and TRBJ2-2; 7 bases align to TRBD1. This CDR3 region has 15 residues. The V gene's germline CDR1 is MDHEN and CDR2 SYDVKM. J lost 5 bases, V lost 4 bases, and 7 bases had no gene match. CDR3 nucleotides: TGTGCCAGCAGTTCCGAAGGGGGCAGGACCGGGGAGCTGTTTTTT. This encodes CASSSEGGRTGELFF.

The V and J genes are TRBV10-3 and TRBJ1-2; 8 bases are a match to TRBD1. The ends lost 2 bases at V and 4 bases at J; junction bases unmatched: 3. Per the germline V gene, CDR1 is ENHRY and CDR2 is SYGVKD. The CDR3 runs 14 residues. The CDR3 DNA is TGTGCCATCAGTGAGGACAGGGGACTCTATGGCTACACCTTC. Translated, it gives CAISEDRGLYGYTF.

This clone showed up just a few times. CDR3 in amino acids: CASSPVLSGEKLFF. The CDR3 bases are TGTGCCAGCAGCCCAGTCCTCTCGGGTGAAAAACTGTTTTTT. The rearrangement uses TRBV3-1 (or the pseudogene TRBV3-2) and TRBJ1-4; unclear D gene. The CDR3 is 14 amino acids. V was clipped by 4 bases and J by 7 bases, with 13 bases between them. The germline V gene has CDR1 LGHDT and CDR2 YNNKEL (reference sequence).

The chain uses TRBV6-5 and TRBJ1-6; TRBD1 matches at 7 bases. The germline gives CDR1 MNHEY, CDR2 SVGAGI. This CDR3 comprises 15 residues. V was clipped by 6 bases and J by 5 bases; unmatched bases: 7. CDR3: CASRMTGSHNSPLHF. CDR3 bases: TGTGCCAGCAGGATGACAGGGTCTCATAATTCACCCCTCCACTTT.

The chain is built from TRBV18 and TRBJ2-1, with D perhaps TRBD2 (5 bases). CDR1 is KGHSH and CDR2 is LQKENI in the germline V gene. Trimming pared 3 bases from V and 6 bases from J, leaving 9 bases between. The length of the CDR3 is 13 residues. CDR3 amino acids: CASSPNSANEQFF. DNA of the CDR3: TGTGCCAGCTCACCCAATAGCGCCAATGAGCAGTTCTTC.

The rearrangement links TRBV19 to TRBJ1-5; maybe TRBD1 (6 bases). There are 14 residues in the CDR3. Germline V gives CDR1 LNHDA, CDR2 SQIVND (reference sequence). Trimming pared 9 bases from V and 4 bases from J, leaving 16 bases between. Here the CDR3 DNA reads TGTGCCAGCAACGGACAGCCTCGAAATCAGCCCCAGCATTTT. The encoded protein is CASNGQPRNQPQHF.

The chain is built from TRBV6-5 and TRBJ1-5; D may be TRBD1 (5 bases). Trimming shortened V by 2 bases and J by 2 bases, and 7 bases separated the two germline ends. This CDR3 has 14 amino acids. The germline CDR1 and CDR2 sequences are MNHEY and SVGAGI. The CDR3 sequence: CASSYGAGNQPQHF. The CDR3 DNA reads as TGTGCCAGCAGTTACGGGGCAGGCAATCAGCCCCAGCATTTT.

In DNA form, the CDR3 reads TGTGCCAGCAGCTTGATAAATCAGCCCCAGCATTTT. Its translation is CASSLINQPQHF. V and J are TRBV5-8 and TRBJ1-5, with D uncertain. The CDR3 is 12 residues long. Germline CDR1 and CDR2: SGHTS and YDEGEE. The V end lost 1 base, the J end lost 4 bases, and 3 bases lay between the germline ends.

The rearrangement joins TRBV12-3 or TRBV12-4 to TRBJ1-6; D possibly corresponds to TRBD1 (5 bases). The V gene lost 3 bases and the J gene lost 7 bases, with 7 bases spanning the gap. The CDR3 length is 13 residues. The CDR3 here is CASSLQGNSPLHF. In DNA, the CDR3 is TGTGCCAGCAGTTTGCAGGGAAATTCACCCCTCCACTTT.

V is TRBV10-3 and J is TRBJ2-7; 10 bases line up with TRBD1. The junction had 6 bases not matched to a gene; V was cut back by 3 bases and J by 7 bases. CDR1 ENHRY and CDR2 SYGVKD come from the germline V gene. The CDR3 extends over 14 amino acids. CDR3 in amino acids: CAISEADRGREQYF. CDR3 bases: TGTGCCATCAGTGAAGCTGACAGGGGGCGGGAGCAGTACTTC.

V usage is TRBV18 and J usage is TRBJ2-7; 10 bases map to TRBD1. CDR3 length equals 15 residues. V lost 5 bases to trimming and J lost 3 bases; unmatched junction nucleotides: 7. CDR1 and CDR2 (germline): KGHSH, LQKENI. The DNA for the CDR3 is TGTGCCAGCTCATATACCGGGACAGGGGTCTACGAGCAGTACTTC. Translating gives CASSYTGTGVYEQYF. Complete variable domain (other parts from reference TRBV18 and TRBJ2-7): NAGVMQNPRHLVRRRGQEARLRCSPMKGHSHVYWYRQLPEEGLKFMVYLQKENIIDESGMPKERFSAEFPKEGPSILRIQQVVRGDSAAYFCASSYTGTGVYEQYFGPGTRLTVT.